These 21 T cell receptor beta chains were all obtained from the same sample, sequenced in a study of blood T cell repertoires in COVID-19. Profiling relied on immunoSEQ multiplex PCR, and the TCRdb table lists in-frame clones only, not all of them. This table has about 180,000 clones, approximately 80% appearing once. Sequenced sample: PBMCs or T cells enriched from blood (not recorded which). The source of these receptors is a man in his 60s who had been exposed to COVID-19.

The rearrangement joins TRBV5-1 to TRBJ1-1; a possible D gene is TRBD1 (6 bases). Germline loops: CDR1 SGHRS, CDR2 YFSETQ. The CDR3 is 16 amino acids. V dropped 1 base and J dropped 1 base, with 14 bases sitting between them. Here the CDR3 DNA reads TGCGCCAGCAGCTTGCCACAGGGAGGGGAGAACACTGAAGCTTTCTTT. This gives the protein CASSLPQGGENTEAFF.

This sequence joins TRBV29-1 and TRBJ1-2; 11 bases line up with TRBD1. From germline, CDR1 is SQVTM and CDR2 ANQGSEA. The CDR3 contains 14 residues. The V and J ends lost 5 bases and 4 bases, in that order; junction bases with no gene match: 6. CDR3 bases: TGCAGCGTTCGAGGACAGGGGGCCTCCTATGGCTACACCTTC. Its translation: CSVRGQGASYGYTF. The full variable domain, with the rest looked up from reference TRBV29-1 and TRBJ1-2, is SAVISQKPSRDICQRGTSLTIQCQVDSQVTMMFWYRQQPGQSLTLIATANQGSEATYESGFVIDKFPISRPNLTFSTLTVSNMSPEDSSIYLCSVRGQGASYGYTFGSGTRLTVV.

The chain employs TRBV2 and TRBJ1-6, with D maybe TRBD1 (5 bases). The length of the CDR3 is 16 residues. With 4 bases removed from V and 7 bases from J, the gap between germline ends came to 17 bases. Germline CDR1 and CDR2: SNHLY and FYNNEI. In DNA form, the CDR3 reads TGTGCCAGCAGTGTGCGGGGTGGGGGTTTGAATTCACCCCTCCACTTT. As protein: CASSVRGGGLNSPLHF.

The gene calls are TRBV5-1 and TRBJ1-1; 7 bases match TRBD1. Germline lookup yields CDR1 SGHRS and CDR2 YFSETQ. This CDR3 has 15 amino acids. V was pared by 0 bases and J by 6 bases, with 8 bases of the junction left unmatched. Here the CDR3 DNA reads TGCGCCAGCAGCTTGGATTTGCAGGGGGGCGCTGAAGCTTTCTTT. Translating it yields CASSLDLQGGAEAFF.

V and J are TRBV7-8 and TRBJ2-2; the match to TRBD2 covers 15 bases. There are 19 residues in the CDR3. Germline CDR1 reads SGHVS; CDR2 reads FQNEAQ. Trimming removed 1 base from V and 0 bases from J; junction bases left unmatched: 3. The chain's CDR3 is CASSLEGLAGGPNTGELFF. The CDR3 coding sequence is TGTGCCAGCAGCTTAGAGGGACTAGCGGGAGGACCGAACACCGGGGAGCTGTTTTTT. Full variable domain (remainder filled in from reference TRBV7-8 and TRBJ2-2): GAGVSQSPRYKVAKRGQDVALRCDPISGHVSLFWYQQALGQGPEFLTYFQNEAQLDKSGLPSDRFFAERPEGSVSTLKIQRTQQEDSAVYLCASSLEGLAGGPNTGELFFGEGSRLTVL.

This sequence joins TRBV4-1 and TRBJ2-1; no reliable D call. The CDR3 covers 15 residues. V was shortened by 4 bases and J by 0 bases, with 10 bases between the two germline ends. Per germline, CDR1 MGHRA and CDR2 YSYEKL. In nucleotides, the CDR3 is TGCGCCAGCAGCCCGATCTCGAGCTCCTACAATGAGCAGTTCTTC. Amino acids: CASSPISSSYNEQFF.

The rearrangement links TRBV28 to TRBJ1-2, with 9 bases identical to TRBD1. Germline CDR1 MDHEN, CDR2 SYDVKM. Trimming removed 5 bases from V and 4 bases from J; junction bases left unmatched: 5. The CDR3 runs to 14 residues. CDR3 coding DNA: TGTGCCAGCAGTCCACAGACAGGGGGCTATGGCTACACCTTC. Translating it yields CASSPQTGGYGYTF.

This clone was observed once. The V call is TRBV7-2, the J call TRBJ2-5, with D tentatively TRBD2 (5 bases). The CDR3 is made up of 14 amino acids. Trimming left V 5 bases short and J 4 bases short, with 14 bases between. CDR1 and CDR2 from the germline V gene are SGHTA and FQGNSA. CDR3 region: CASSPTGLRETQYF. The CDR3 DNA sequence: TGTGCCAGCAGCCCAACCGGACTCCGAGAGACCCAGTACTTC.

CDR3 bases: TGTGCCAGCAGCTTGGGGGCTAGCGGGGCCTACGAGCAGTACTTC. Translated, it gives CASSLGASGAYEQYF. The chain combines TRBV5-6 with TRBJ2-7; 9 nucleotides agree with TRBD2. There are 15 residues in the CDR3. V lost 0 bases to trimming and J lost 2 bases; unmatched junction nucleotides: 3. The germline V gene has CDR1 SGHDT and CDR2 YYEEEE.

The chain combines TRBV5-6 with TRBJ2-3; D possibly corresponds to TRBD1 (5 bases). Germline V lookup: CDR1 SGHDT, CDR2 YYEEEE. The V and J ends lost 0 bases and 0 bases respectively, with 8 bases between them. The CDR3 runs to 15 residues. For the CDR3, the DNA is TGTGCCAGCAGCTTGGCAGGGCCAAGCACAGATACGCAGTATTTT. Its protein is CASSLAGPSTDTQYF.

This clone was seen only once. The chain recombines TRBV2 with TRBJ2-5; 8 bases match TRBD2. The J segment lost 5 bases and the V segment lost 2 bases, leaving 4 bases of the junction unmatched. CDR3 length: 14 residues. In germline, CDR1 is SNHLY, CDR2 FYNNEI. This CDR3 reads CASSESGSRETQYF. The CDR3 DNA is TGTGCCAGCAGTGAAAGCGGGAGCAGGGAGACCCAGTACTTC.

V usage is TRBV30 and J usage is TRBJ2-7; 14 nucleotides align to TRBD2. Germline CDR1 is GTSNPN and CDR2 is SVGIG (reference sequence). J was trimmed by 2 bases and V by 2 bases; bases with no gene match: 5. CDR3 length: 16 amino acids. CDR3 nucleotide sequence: TGTGCCTGGAGTCCACGGACTAGCGGGAGGACCTACGAGCAGTACTTC. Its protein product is CAWSPRTSGRTYEQYF.

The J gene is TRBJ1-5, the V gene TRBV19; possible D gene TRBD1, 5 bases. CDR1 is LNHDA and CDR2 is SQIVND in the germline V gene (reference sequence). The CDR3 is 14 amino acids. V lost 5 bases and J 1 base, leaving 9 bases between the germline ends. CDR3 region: CASSGARSNQPQHF. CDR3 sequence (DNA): TGTGCCAGTAGTGGGGCTAGGAGCAATCAGCCCCAGCATTTT.

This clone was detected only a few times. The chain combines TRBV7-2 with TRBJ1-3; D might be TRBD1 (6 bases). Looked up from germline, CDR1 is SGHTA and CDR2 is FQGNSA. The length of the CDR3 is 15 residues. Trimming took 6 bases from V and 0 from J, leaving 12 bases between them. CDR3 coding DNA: TGTGCCAGCAGTTTTACAGGGATCTCTGGAAACACCATATATTTT. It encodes CASSFTGISGNTIYF.

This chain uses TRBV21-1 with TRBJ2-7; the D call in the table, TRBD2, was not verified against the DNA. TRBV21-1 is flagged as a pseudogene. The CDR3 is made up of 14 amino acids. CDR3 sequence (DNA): TGTGCCAGCAGCCCGTCTGCGAGCTCCTACGAGCAGTACTTC. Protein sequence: CASSPSASSYEQYF.

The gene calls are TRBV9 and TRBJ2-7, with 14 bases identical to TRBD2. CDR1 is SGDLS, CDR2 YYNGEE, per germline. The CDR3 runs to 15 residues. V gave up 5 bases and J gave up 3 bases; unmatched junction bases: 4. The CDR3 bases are TGTGCCAGCAGTGGGACTAGCGGGGGCTTCTACGAGCAGTACTTC. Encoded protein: CASSGTSGGFYEQYF.

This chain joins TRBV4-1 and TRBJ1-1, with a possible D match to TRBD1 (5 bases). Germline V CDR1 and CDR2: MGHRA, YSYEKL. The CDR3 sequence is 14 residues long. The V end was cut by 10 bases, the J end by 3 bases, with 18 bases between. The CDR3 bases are TGCGCCATAACCTCAGGAGGGGCGGACACTGAAGCTTTCTTT. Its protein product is CAITSGGADTEAFF.

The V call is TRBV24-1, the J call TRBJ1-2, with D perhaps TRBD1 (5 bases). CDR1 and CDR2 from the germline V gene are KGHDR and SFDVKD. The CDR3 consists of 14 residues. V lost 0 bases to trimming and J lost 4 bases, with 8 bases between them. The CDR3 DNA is TGTGCCACCAGTGATTTGGACAGTGCCTATGGCTACACCTTC. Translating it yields CATSDLDSAYGYTF.

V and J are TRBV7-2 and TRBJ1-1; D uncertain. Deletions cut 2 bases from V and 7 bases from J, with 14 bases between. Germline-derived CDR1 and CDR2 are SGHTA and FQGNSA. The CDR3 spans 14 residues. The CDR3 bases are TGTGCCAGCAGCTTAAGAAGTCGGGGAGTTGAAGCTTTCTTT. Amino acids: CASSLRSRGVEAFF.

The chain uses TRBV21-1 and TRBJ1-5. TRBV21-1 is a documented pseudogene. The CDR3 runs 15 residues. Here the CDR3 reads CASSKGPGGWQPQHF. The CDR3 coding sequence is TGTGCCAGCAGCAAAGGCCCGGGGGGCTGGCAGCCCCAGCATTTT.

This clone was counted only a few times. CDR3 sequence (DNA): TGTGCCAGCAGCCACGGACACTCCTATAATTCACCCCTCCACTTT. This gives the protein CASSHGHSYNSPLHF. V is TRBV7-2 and J is TRBJ1-6; D is possibly TRBD1 (5 bases). CDR3 length equals 15 residues. The V end lost 5 bases, the J end lost 0 bases, and 8 bases lay between the germline ends. Germline V gene sequence: CDR1 SGHTA, CDR2 FQGNSA.